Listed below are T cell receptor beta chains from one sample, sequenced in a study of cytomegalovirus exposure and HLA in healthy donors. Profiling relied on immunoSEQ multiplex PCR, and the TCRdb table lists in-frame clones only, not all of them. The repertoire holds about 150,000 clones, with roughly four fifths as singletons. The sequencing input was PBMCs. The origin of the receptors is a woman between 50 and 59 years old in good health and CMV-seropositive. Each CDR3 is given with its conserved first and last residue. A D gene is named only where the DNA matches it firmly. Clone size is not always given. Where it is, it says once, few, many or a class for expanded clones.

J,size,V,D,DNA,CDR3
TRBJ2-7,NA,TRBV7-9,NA,TGTGCCAGCAGCTTAACCGGAGCCGGGGGCGAGCAGTACTTC,CASSLTGAGGEQYF
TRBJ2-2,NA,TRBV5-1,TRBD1,TGCGCCAGCAGCTTGGCCTCCGGGACAGGGAACACCGGGGAGCTGTTTTTT,CASSLASGTGNTGELFF
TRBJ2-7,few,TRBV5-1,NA,TGCGCCAGCAGCTTGTACAGGGACGAGCAGTACTTC,CASSLYRDEQYF
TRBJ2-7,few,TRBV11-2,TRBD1,TGTGCCAGCAGCGTCGGGACAGGGGGCTTCTACGAGCAGTACTTC,CASSVGTGGFYEQYF
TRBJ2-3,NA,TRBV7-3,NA,TGTGCCAGCAGCTTAGCGGGTGATGGTGCAGATACGCAGTATTTT,CASSLAGDGADTQYF
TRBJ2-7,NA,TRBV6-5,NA,TGTGCCAGCAGTTACGGAGGGGACCCCTACGAGCAGTACTTC,CASSYGGDPYEQYF
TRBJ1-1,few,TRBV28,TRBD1,TGTGCCAGCAGTCCCTCCCCGGGACAGATGAACACTGAAGCTTTCTTT,CASSPSPGQMNTEAFF
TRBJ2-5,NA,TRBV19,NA,TGTGCCAGTAGTATACCCCCCTGGGTAGGGGGAAGACAAGAGACCCAGTACTTC,CASSIPPWVGGRQETQYF
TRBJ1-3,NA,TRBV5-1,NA,TGCGCCAGCAGCTTGGTGGACAGTTCTGGAAACACCATATATTTT,CASSLVDSSGNTIYF
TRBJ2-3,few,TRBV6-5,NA,TGTGCCAGCAGCCGACAAAGAGGACACACAGATACGCAGTATTTT,CASSRQRGHTDTQYF
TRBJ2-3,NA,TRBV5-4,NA,TGTGCCAGCAGCTTGATGCAGGGAGGAGCAGATACGCAGTATTTT,CASSLMQGGADTQYF
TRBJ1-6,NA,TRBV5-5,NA,TGTGCCAGCAGCTTGGCCCCGGACATTCCCGAGTCACCCCTCCACTTT,CASSLAPDIPESPLHF
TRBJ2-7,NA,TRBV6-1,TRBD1,TGTGCCAGCAGTGAAGAGACAGGGCCGTACGAGCAGTACTTC,CASSEETGPYEQYF
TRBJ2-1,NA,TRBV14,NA,TGTGCCAGCAGCTCCAATGGGGGGTTGCAGTTCTTC,CASSSNGGLQFF
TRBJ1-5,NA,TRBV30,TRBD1,TGTGCCTGGACTCTAACAGGGGTTAATCAGCCCCAGCATTTT,CAWTLTGVNQPQHF
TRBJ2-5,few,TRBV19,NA,TGTGCCAGTAGTTCAGGGCTACGGGAGACCCAGTACTTC,CASSSGLRETQYF
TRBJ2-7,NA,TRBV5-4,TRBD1,TGTGCCAGCAGCGACAGGGGGCAGGGGGCCTACGAGCAGTACTTC,CASSDRGQGAYEQYF
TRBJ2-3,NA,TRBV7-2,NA,TGTGCCAGCAGCTTCGTCAGAGATACGCAGTATTTT,CASSFVRDTQYF
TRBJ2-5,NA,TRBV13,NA,TGTGCCAGCAGCTTAGGCCGGAGGTACCAAGAGACCCAGTACTTC,CASSLGRRYQETQYF
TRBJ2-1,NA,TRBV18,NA,TGTGCCAGCTCACCCAGAGACAGGTATTACAATGAGCAGTTCTTC,CASSPRDRYYNEQFF
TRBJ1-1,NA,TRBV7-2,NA,TGTGCCAGCAGCTTATACCCGACGGGGAACACTGAAGCTTTCTTT,CASSLYPTGNTEAFF
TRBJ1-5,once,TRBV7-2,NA,TGTGCCAGCAGCTCTACAGGGTTGAGGCAGCCCCAGCATTTT,CASSSTGLRQPQHF
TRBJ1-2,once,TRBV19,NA,TGTGCCAGTAGTTCCTGGAGTGACTATGGCTACACCTTC,CASSSWSDYGYTF
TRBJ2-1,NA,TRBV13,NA,TGTGCCAGCAGCCTAAGCCTAGCGTTCAGTGAGCAGTTCTTC,CASSLSLAFSEQFF
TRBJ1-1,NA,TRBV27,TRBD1,TGTGCCAGCAGCTTCAGGGGGTACACTGAAGCTTTCTTT,CASSFRGYTEAFF
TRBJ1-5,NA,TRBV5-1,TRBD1,TGCGCCAGCAGCCGTGGGACAGGGGACCAGCCCCAGCATTTT,CASSRGTGDQPQHF
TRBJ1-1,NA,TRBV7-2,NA,TGTGCCAGCAGCTTACGGGTCTACGGCACTGAAGCTTTCTTT,CASSLRVYGTEAFF
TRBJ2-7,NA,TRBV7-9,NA,TGTGCCAGCAGTTATACAGGGAACGAGCAGTACTTC,CASSYTGNEQYF
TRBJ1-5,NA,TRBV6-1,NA,TGTGCCAGCAGTGAAGAGCCGCCCCTCCAGCATTTT,CASSEEPPLQHF
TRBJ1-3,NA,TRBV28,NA,TGTGCCAGCAGTTTAGTGACAGTAAACACCATATATTTT,CASSLVTVNTIYF
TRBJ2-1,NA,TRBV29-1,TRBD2,TGCAGCGTTAAGACTAGCGGGAGTTACAATGAGCAGTTCTTC,CSVKTSGSYNEQFF
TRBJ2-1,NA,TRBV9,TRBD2,TGTGCCAGCAGCCGGTTAGCGGGAGGGTACAATGAGCAGTTCTTC,CASSRLAGGYNEQFF
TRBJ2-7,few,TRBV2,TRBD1,TGTGCCAGCAGCGGGGACAGTCTATCCTACGAGCAGTACTTC,CASSGDSLSYEQYF
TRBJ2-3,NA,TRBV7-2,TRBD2,TGTGCCAGCAGCTTAATCTGGACTAGCGGGAGGGGAATCCCAGATACGCAGTATTTT,CASSLIWTSGRGIPDTQYF
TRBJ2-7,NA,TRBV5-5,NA,TGTGCCAGCAGCTTGGCGGGATTCTCCTACGAGCAGTACTTC,CASSLAGFSYEQYF
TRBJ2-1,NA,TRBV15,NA,TGTGCCACCAGCAGACAGGTGATGCAGCAGTTCTTC,CATSRQVMQQFF
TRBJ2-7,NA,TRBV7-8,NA,TGTGCCAGCAGCTTAGTGGCAGGTACCTACGAGCAGTACTTC,CASSLVAGTYEQYF
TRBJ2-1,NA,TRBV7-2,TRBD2,TGTGCCAGCAGCTTTAGCGGGAGGGCCCAGGTTGAGCAGTTCTTC,CASSFSGRAQVEQFF
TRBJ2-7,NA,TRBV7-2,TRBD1,TGTGCCAGCAGCACAATCACAGGGGGCTGGCTTTCCTACGAGCAGTACTTC,CASSTITGGWLSYEQYF
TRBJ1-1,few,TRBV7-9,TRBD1,TGTGCCAGCAGCTTATCCGGGACAGGAGGAGGTGAAGCTTTCTTT,CASSLSGTGGGEAFF
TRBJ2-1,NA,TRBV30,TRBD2,TGTGCCTGGAGTGGGACCCCGGGGGGGCCCTACAATGAGCAGTTCTTC,CAWSGTPGGPYNEQFF
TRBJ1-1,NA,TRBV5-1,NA,TGCGCCAGCAGCTTGGCCGGGTTAGAGGTGAATACTGAAGCTTTCTTT,CASSLAGLEVNTEAFF
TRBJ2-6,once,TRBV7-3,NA,TGTGCCAGCAGCTCGAGTACTAGCACCACCAAGTCTGGGGCCAACGTCCTGACTTTC,CASSSSTSTTKSGANVLTF
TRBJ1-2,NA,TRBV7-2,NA,TGTGCCAGCAGCTTAAAGGCCCAGGCCTATGGCTACACCTTC,CASSLKAQAYGYTF
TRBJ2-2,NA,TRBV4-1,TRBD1,TGCGCCAGCAGCTTTAACAGGGGTCGGACCGGGGAACTGTTTTTT,CASSFNRGRTGELFF
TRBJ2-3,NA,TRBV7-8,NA,TGTGCCAGCAGCCGCTTGGTGGGTTTGGCAGCGCCGACCACAAGTACGCAGTATTTT,CASSRLVGLAAPTTSTQYF
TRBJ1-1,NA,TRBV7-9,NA,TGTGCCAGCAGCTTAGGAGCTGGGGCAGCTGAAGCTTTCTTT,CASSLGAGAAEAFF
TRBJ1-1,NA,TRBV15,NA,TGTGCCACCAGCCTGCGGGGGCTCAAGAACACTGAAGCTTTCTTT,CATSLRGLKNTEAFF
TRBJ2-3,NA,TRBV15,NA,TGTGCCACCAGCAGAGTTTGGAGCTCCACAGATACGCAGTATTTT,CATSRVWSSTDTQYF
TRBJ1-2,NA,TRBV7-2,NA,TGTGCCAGCAGCCGTTCGGGGGAGGGAGGATATGGCTACACCTTC,CASSRSGEGGYGYTF
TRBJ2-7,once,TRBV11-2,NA,TGTGCCAGCAGCTTAGCCTCCCAGGGAGGTTCCTACGAGCAGTACTTC,CASSLASQGGSYEQYF
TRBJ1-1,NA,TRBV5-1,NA,TGCGCCAGCAGCTTGGGGCCAGTGAACACTGAAGCTTTCTTT,CASSLGPVNTEAFF
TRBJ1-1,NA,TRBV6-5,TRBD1,TGTGCCAGCAGTTACTCCCGGGACAGCCTATTCACTGAAGCTTTCTTT,CASSYSRDSLFTEAFF
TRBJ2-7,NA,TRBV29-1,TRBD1,TGCAGCGTCCGGGACAGGGGGCCCAACGAGCAGTACTTC,CSVRDRGPNEQYF